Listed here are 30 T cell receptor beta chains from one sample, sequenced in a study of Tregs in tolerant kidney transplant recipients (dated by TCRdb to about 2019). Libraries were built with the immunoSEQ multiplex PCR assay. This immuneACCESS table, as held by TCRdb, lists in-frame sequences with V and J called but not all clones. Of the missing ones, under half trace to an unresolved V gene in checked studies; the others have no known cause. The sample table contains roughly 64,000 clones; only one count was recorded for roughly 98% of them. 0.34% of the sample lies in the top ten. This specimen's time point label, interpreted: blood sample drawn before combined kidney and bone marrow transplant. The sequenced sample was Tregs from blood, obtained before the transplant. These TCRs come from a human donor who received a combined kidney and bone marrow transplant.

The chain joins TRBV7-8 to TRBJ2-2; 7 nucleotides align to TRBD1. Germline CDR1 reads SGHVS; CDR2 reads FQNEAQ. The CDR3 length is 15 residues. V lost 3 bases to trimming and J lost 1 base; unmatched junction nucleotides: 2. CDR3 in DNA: TGTGCCAGCAGCTTTGGGACAGTGAACACCGGGGAGCTGTTTTTT. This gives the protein CASSFGTVNTGELFF.

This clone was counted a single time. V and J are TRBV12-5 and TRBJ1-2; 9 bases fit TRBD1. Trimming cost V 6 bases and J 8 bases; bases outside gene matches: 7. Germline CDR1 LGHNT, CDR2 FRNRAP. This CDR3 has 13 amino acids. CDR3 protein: CASGSGQGWGYTF. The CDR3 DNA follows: TGTGCTAGTGGCTCCGGACAGGGGTGGGGCTACACCTTC.

CDR3 in amino acids: CAWSTLAGDEQFF. In DNA, the CDR3 is TGTGCCTGGAGTACCCTAGCGGGAGACGAGCAGTTCTTC. The J gene is TRBJ2-1, the V gene TRBV30; TRBD2 aligns across 10 bases. The V gene end was trimmed by 2 bases and the J gene end by 10 bases; junction bases not matched to a gene: 5. The CDR3 contains 13 residues. Germline CDR1 is GTSNPN and CDR2 is SVGIG (reference sequence). The full variable domain, rest sourced from reference TRBV30 and TRBJ2-1, is SQTIHQWPATLVQPVGSPLSLECTVEGTSNPNLYWYRQAAGRGLQLLFYSVGIGQISSEVPQNLSASRPQDRQFILSSKKLLLSDSGFYLCAWSTLAGDEQFFGPGTRLTVL.

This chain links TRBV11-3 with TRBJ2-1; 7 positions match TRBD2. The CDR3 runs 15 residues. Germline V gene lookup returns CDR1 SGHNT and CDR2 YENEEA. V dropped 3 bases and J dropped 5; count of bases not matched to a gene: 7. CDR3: CASSFLAALNNEQFF. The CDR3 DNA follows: TGTGCCAGCAGCTTTCTAGCGGCCCTCAACAATGAGCAGTTCTTC.

CDR3 sequence: CASSSATGSYGYTF. CDR3 DNA sequence: TGCGCCAGCAGCTCCGCAACAGGGTCCTATGGCTACACCTTC. The genes are TRBV5-1 and TRBJ1-2; D possibly corresponds to TRBD1 (6 bases). CDR3 size: 14 residues. Trimming cost V 3 bases and J 4 bases, with 13 bases left between them. The germline gives CDR1 SGHRS, CDR2 YFSETQ.

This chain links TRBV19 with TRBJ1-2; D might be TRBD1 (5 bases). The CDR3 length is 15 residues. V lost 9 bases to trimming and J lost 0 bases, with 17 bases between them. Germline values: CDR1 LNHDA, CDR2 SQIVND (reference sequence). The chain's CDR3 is CASHRRGHPNYGYTF. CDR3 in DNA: TGTGCCAGCCACCGTAGGGGCCACCCTAACTATGGCTACACCTTC.

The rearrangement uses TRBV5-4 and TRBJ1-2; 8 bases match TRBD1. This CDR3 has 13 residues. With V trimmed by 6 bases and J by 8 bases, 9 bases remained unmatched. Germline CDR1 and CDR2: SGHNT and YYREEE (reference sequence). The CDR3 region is CASNLQGGQGYTF. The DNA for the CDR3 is TGTGCCAGCAACTTACAGGGGGGGCAAGGCTACACCTTC.

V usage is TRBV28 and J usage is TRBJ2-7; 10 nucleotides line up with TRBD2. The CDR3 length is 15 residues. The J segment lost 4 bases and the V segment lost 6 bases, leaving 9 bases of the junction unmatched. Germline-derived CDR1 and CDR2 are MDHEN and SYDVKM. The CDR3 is CASSLSGRRIYEQYF. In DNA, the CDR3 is TGTGCCAGCAGCCTTAGCGGGAGGAGAATTTACGAGCAGTACTTC.

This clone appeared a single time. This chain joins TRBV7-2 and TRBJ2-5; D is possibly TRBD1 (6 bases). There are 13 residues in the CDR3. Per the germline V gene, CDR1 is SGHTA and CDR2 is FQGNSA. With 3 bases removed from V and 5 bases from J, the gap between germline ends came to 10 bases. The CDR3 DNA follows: TGTGCCAGCAGCTTCTCAGGGGTGGAGACCCAGTACTTC. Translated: CASSFSGVETQYF. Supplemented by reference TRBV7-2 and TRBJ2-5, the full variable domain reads GAGVSQSPSNKVTEKGKDVELRCDPISGHTALYWYRQSLGQGLEFLIYFQGNSAPDKSGLPSDRFSAERTGGSVSTLTIQRTQQEDSAVYLCASSFSGVETQYFGPGTRLLVL.

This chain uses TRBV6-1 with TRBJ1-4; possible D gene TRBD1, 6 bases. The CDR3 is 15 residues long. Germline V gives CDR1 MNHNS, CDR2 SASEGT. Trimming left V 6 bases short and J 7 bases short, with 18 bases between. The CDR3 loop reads CASSTGTRRGEKLFF. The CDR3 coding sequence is TGTGCCAGCAGCACCGGGACACGTCGCGGTGAAAAACTGTTTTTT.

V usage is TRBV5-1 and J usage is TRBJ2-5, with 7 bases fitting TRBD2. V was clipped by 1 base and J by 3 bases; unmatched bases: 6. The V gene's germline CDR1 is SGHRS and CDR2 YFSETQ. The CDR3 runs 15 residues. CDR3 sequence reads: CASSLYLGGKETQYF. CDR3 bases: TGCGCCAGCAGCTTGTATCTCGGGGGGAAAGAGACCCAGTACTTC.

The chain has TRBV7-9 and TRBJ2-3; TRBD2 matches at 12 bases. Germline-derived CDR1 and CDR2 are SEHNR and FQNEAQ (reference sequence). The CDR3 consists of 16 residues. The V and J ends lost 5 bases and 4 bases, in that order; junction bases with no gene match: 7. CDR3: CASSQRTSGAPDTQYF. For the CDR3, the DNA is TGTGCCAGCAGCCAGAGGACTAGCGGGGCCCCAGATACGCAGTATTTT.

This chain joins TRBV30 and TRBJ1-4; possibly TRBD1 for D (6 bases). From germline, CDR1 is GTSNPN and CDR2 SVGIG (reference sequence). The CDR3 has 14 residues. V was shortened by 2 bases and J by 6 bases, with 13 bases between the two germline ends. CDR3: CAWSPGGAHEKLFF. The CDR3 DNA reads TGTGCCTGGAGTCCGGGGGGGGCCCATGAAAAACTGTTTTTT.

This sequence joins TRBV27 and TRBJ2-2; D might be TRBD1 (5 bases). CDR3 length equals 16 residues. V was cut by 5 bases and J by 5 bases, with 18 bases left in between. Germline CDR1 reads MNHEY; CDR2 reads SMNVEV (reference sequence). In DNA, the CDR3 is TGTGCCAGCAGTCCCAGGACACCCCGTGGTACCGGGGAGCTGTTTTTT. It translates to CASSPRTPRGTGELFF.

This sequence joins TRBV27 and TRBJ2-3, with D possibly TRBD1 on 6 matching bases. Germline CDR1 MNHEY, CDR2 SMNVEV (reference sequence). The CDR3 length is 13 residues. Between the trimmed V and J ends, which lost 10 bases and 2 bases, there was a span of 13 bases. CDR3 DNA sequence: TGTGCCATCGGAAGGGGGACCACAGATACGCAGTATTTT. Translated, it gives CAIGRGTTDTQYF.

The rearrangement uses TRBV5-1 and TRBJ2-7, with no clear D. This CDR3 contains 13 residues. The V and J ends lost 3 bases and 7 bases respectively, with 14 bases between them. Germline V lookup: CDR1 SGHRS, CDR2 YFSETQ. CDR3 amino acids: CASSSSRRGEQYF. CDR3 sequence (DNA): TGCGCCAGCAGCTCCTCCCGCAGAGGAGAGCAGTACTTC.

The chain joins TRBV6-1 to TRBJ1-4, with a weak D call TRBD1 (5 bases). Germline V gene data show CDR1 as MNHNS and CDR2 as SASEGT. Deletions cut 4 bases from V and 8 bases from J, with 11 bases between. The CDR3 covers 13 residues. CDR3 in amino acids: CASSATGSEKLFF. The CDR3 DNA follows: TGTGCCAGCAGTGCCACAGGATCCGAAAAACTGTTTTTT.

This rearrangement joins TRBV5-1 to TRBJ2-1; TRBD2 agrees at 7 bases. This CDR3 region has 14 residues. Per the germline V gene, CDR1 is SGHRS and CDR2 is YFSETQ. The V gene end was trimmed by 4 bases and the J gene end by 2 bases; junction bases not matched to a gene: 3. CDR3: CASSESGTYNEQFF. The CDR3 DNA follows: TGCGCCAGCAGCGAAAGCGGGACCTACAATGAGCAGTTCTTC.

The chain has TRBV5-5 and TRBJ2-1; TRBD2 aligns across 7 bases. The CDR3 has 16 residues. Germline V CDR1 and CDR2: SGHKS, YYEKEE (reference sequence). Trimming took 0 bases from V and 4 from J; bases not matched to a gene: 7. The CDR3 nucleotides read TGTGCCAGCAGCTTGGTGGCCCTGGGAGGGTACAATGAGCAGTTCTTC. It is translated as CASSLVALGGYNEQFF.

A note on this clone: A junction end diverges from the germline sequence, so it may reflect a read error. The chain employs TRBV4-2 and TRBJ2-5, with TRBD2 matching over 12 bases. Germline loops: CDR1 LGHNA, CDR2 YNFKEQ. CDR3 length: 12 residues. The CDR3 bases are TGTGCCAGCAGCCGACTAGCGGGAGACTTTAACTTC. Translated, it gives CASSRLAGDFNF.

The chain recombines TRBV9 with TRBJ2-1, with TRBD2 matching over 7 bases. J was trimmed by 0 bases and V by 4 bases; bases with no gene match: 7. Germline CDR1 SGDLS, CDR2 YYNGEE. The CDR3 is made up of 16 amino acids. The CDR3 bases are TGTGCCAGCAGCCCGTCAGCGGGAATCTCCTACAATGAGCAGTTCTTC. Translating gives CASSPSAGISYNEQFF.

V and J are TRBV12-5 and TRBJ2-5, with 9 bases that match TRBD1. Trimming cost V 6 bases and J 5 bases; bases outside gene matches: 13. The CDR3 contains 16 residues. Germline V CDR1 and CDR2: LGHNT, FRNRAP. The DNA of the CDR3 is TGTGCTAGTGGGCTGGATCCGGGACAGGGTGTCGAGACCCAGTACTTC. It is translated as CASGLDPGQGVETQYF.

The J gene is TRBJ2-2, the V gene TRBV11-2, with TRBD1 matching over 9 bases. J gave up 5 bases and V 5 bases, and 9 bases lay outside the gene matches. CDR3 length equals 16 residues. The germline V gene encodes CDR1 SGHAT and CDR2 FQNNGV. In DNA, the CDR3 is TGTGCCAGCAGCCCCCGGGACAGGGTAGGGACCGGGGAGCTGTTTTTT. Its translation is CASSPRDRVGTGELFF.

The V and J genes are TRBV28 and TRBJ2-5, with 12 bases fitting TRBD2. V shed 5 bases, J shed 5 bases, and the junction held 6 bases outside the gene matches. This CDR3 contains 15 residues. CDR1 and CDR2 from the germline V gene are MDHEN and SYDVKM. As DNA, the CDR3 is TGTGCCAGCAGTCCTAGCGGGGGGGCCAGGGAGACCCAGTACTTC. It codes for CASSPSGGARETQYF.

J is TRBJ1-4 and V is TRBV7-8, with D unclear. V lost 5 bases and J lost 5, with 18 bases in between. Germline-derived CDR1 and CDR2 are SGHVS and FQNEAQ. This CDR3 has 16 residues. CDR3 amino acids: CASSLGLVSWNEKLFF. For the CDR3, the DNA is TGTGCCAGCAGCCTCGGACTAGTCTCCTGGAATGAAAAACTGTTTTTT.

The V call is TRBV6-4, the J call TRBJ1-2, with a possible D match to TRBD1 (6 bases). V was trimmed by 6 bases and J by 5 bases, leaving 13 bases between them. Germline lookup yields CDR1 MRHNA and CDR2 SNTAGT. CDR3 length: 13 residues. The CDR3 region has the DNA TGTGCCAGCAGGCAGGGTCAGGGGTATGGCTACACCTTC. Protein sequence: CASRQGQGYGYTF.

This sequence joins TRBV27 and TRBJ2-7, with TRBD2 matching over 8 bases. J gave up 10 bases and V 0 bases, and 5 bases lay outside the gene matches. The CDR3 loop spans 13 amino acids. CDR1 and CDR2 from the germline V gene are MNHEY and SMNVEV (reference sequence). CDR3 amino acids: CASSLSRTSPQYF. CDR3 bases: TGTGCCAGCAGTTTATCAAGGACTAGCCCTCAGTACTTC.

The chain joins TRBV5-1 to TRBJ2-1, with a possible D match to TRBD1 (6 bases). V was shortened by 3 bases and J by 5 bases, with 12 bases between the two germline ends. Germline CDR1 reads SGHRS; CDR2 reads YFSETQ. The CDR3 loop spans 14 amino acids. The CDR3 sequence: CASSSQGSNNEQFF. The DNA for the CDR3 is TGCGCCAGCAGCTCCCAGGGGTCAAACAATGAGCAGTTCTTC.

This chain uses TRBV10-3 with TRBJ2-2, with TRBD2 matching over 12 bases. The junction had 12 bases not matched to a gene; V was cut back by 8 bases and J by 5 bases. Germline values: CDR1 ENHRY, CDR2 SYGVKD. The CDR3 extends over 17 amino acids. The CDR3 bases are TGTGCCATCGGTATGACTAGCGGGAGATTGGGAACCGGGGAGCTGTTTTTT. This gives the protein CAIGMTSGRLGTGELFF.

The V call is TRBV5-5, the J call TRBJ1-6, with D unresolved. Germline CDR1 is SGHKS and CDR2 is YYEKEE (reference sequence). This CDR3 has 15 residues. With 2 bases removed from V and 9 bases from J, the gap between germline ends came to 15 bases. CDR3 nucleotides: TGTGCCAGCAGCTTTCTAGCCAGTCGGGGTTCACCCCTCCACTTT. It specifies CASSFLASRGSPLHF.